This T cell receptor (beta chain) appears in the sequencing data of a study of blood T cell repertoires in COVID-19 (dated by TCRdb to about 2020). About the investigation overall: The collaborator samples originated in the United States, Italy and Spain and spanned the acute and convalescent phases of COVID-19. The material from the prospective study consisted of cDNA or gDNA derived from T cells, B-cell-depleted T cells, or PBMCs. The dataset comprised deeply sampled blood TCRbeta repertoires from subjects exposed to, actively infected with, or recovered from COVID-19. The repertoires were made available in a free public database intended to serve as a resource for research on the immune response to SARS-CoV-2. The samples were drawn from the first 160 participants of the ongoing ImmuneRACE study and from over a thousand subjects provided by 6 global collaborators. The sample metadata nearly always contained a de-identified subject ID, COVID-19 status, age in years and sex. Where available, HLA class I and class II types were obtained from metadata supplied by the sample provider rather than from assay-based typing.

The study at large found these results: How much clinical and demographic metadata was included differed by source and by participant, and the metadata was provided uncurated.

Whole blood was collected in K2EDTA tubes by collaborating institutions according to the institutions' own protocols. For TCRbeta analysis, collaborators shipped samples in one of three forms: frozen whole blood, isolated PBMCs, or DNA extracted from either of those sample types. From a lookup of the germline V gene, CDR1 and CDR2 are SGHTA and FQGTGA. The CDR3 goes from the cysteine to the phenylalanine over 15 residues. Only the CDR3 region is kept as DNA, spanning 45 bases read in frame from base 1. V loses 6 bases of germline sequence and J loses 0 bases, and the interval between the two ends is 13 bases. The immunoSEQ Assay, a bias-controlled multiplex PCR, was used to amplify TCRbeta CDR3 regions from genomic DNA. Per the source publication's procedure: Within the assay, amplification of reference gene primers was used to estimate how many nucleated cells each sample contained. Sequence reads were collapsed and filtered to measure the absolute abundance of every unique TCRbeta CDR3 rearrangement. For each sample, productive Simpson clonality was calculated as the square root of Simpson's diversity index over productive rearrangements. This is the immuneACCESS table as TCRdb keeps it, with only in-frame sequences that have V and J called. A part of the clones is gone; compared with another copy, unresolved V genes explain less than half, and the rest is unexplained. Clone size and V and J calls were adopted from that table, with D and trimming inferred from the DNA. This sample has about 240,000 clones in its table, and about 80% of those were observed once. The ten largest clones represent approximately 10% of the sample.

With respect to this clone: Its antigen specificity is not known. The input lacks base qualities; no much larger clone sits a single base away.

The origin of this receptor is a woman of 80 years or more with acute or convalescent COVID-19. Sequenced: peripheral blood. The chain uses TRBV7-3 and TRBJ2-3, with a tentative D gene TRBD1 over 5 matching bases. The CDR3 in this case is CASRRDSSSTDTQYF. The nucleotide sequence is TGTGCCAGCAGACGAGACAGCTCTAGCACAGATACGCAGTATTTT.